The text below deals with one T cell receptor beta chain. One end of the junction varies from germline; a read error may be responsible. Unsorted bulk tissue, about 19-32 mg of it, served as the source for co-extraction of RNA and DNA. HBV chronically infected the treatment-naive patients. Every tumor contributed samples taken at five separate regions. Viable tumor cells exceeded 90% in all tumor samples. Total RNA (approximately 0.5 ug) served as template for TCR beta cDNA synthesis primed by a constant-region primer. Generation of the TCR beta libraries relied on three nested multiplex PCR rounds using slightly modified ARM-PCR. Forward primers for TRBV1-TRBV30 and a C-beta reverse primer served the first two PCR rounds, at around 9 cycles each. TCRdb called the multiplex PCR reads again in MiXCR, with one record for every CDR3 protein. The sample lists roughly 57,000 distinct CDR3 sequences; less than 75% were seen once.

The source of the sample is a study of tumor-infiltrating lymphocytes in primary liver carcinoma. Study background: Tumors were staged T1-T3 N0M0 and measured about 4.2 to 10 cm across.

Per germline, CDR1 SGHNT and CDR2 YENEEA. The CDR3 has 15 amino acids. The sample was liver tumor tissue from sampling region 2. Subset described: tumor region T2, inferior pole. This chain joins TRBV11-3 and TRBJ2-1; TRBD1 or TRBD2 may be the D gene (5 bases each). This TCR was sampled from a middle-aged man with primary liver carcinoma and hepatitis B virus infection. The CDR3 loop is CTSSAGTREINKQFF. In DNA, the CDR3 is TGTACCAGCAGCGCCGGGACCAGAGAGATTAATAAGCAGTTCTTC.